This paragraph covers one T cell receptor beta chain sequence. The CDR3 consists of 14 residues. Germline CDR1 and CDR2: SNHLY and FYNNEI. The J segment lost 3 bases and the V segment lost 6 bases, leaving 8 bases of the junction unmatched. The sample is drawn from a study of blood T cell repertoires in COVID-19. Overall study: Sites across the United States, Italy and Spain contributed samples from acute and convalescent COVID-19. T cells, B-cell-depleted T cells, or PBMCs supplied cDNA or gDNA.

Authors' methods: Scientists estimated how many nucleated cells there were by amplifying reference gene primers. The protocol was immunoSEQ multiplex PCR, while the TCRdb copy is restricted to in-frame clones and leaves out a portion. The DNA gave D and trimming, while V, J and clone size come from that table. Of approximately 68,000 clones detected, about 89% appear once; the ten largest clones hold around 13%. Specimen: peripheral blood. This chain links TRBV2 with TRBJ2-7; TRBD1 matches 7 bases. This sequence originates from a woman between 55 and 75 years old with acute or convalescent COVID-19. DNA of the CDR3: TGTGCCAGCAGAGGGGACAGCGGATTCTACGAGCAGTACTTC. Its protein is CASRGDSGFYEQYF.